Below, 25 T cell receptor beta chains from the same sample are listed, as sequenced in a study of cytomegalovirus exposure and HLA in healthy donors (dated by TCRdb to the late 2010s). Libraries were built with the immunoSEQ multiplex PCR assay. For the multiplex PCR, a mixture combining 60 forward primers for TCR Vbeta segments and 13 reverse primers for TCR Jbeta segments was used. TCRdb took this table from immuneACCESS and kept in-frame rearrangements with V and J called. Such tables lack part of the clones; where checked against another copy, unresolved V genes explain under half of the gap, and the rest is unexplained. This sample's records show under 85,000 clones. The ten largest clones capture 15% to 20% of the sample. The sequenced sample was PBMCs. These receptors were collected from a boy younger than 18 in good health and CMV-seronegative.

The rearrangement uses TRBV7-2 and TRBJ2-5; 11 bases line up with TRBD2. The CDR3 is 16 residues long. Germline CDR1 reads SGHTA; CDR2 reads FQGNSA. V lost 1 base and J lost 2; bases outside the gene matches: 3. This CDR3 reads CASSLGLAGSQETQYF. In DNA, the CDR3 is TGTGCCAGCAGCTTAGGACTAGCGGGGTCACAAGAGACCCAGTACTTC.

V usage is TRBV6-6 and J usage is TRBJ1-2; TRBD1 might be the D (5 bases). The V gene lost 5 bases and the J gene lost 7 bases, with 14 bases spanning the gap. The V gene's germline CDR1 is MNHNY and CDR2 SVGAGI (reference sequence). The CDR3 spans 13 residues. This chain's CDR3 is CASSDDSFAGYTF. CDR3 coding DNA: TGTGCCAGCAGTGATGACAGTTTCGCTGGCTACACCTTC.

The chain carries TRBV4-1 and TRBJ1-1, with D unresolved. The CDR3 runs 15 residues. Germline values: CDR1 MGHRA, CDR2 YSYEKL. V gave up 0 bases and J gave up 1 base, with 9 bases separating them. The CDR3: CASSQDPGSNTEAFF. CDR3 in DNA: TGCGCCAGCAGCCAAGACCCGGGGTCGAACACTGAAGCTTTCTTT.

The chain employs TRBV6-5 and TRBJ1-2; D may be TRBD1 (6 bases). V gave up 2 bases and J gave up 9 bases, with 13 bases separating them. The CDR3 has 13 residues. CDR1 and CDR2 from the germline V gene are MNHEY and SVGAGI. The CDR3 nucleotides are TGTGCCAGCAGTTACCGACAGGAGGAAAGCTACACCTTC. As protein: CASSYRQEESYTF.

This sequence joins TRBV5-4 and TRBJ2-2; TRBD1 matches 10 bases. The CDR3 runs 17 residues. The germline CDR1 and CDR2 sequences are SGHNT and YYREEE (reference sequence). V gave up 4 bases and J gave up 0 bases; unmatched junction bases: 6. The CDR3 DNA sequence: TGTGCCAGCAGCCCTCGGACAGGGGGGTCGAACACCGGGGAGCTGTTTTTT. It specifies CASSPRTGGSNTGELFF.

The rearrangement uses TRBV6-5 and TRBJ2-2, with a weak D call TRBD2 (6 bases). CDR3 length: 11 residues. Trimming pared 5 bases from V and 8 bases from J, leaving 6 bases between. Germline assignment: CDR1 MNHEY and CDR2 SVGAGI. The CDR3 region is CASSLAGELFF. The CDR3, as DNA: TGTGCCAGCAGTCTAGCGGGGGAGCTGTTTTTT.

J is TRBJ2-5 and V is TRBV6-6, with a tentative D call TRBD1 (5 bases). Deletions cut 6 bases from V and 8 bases from J, with 16 bases between. The CDR3 covers 13 residues. CDR1 MNHNY and CDR2 SVGAGI come from the germline V gene (reference sequence). The CDR3 region is CASSDSSRDTQYF. The CDR3 coding sequence is TGTGCCAGCAGCGACAGCTCAAGAGATACCCAGTACTTC.

Comments on this clone: Additional DNA sequences in this sample encode the identical CDR3. The gene calls are TRBV27 and TRBJ1-1, with D tentatively TRBD1 (6 bases). Trimming took off 3 bases at V and 3 bases at J, with 8 bases between the two ends. The CDR3 spans 13 residues. The germline V gene has CDR1 MNHEY and CDR2 SMNVEV (reference sequence). The CDR3 spells CASSFEGDTEAFF. CDR3 in DNA: TGTGCCAGCAGTTTTGAGGGGGACACTGAAGCTTTCTTT.

The genes are TRBV7-2 and TRBJ2-3, with D possibly being TRBD2 (7 bases). V gave up 1 base and J gave up 1 base, with 12 bases separating them. This CDR3 region has 16 residues. In germline, CDR1 is SGHTA, CDR2 FQGNSA. The CDR3 is CASSLEGGYRTDTQYF. DNA of the CDR3: TGTGCCAGCAGCTTAGAGGGGGGGTATCGCACAGATACGCAGTATTTT.

This chain joins TRBV6-6 and TRBJ2-7; D unresolved. The length of the CDR3 is 12 residues. Trimming left V 9 bases short and J 3 bases short, with 12 bases between. CDR1 and CDR2 (germline): MNHNY, SVGAGI (reference sequence). The DNA of the CDR3 is TGTGCCAGTGGGTTGGGCGACTACGAGCAGTACTTC. Protein product: CASGLGDYEQYF.

The CDR3 nucleotides read TGTGCCAGCAGTGGAGGGACAGGGAGGTACTATGGCTACACCTTC. This gives the protein CASSGGTGRYYGYTF. The rearrangement links TRBV6-1 to TRBJ1-2, with 9 bases that match TRBD1. The CDR3 is 15 residues long. The V segment lost 4 bases and the J segment 3 bases; nucleotides outside the gene matches: 6. Germline-derived CDR1 and CDR2 are MNHNS and SASEGT.

CDR3 bases: TGTGCCAGCAGCCCGACAGCCCGGGAGAACACCATATATTTT. This sequence encodes CASSPTARENTIYF. The chain joins TRBV25-1 to TRBJ1-3; possible D gene TRBD1, 5 bases. This CDR3 has 14 residues. Germline lookup yields CDR1 MGHDK and CDR2 SYGVNS. V was pared by 6 bases and J by 7 bases, with 16 bases between.

This rearrangement joins TRBV9 to TRBJ1-6; D gene unclear. CDR1 and CDR2 (germline): SGDLS, YYNGEE. V lost 4 bases, J lost 10 bases, and 21 bases lay in between. CDR3 size: 16 residues. In DNA form, the CDR3 reads TGTGCCAGCAGCTCCGAGGCGGGAGGTCCCTTATCACCCCTCCACTTT. Translated: CASSSEAGGPLSPLHF.

The gene calls are TRBV4-1 and TRBJ2-2; TRBD2 matches 8 bases. The CDR3 sequence is 14 residues long. The germline CDR1 and CDR2 sequences are MGHRA and YSYEKL. V was pared by 5 bases and J by 7 bases, with 6 bases of the junction left unmatched. The CDR3 loop reads CASSSSGGGGELFF. As DNA, the CDR3 is TGCGCCAGCAGCTCCAGCGGGGGTGGCGGGGAGCTGTTTTTT.

The chain links TRBV7-9 to TRBJ1-1; TRBD1 matches at 11 bases. Germline trimming cut 2 bases from V and 6 bases from J; bases unmatched to any gene: 5. The length of the CDR3 is 15 residues. Germline lookup yields CDR1 SEHNR and CDR2 FQNEAQ (reference sequence). The CDR3 region is CASSLWDRGSAEAFF. The CDR3 DNA reads TGTGCCAGCAGCTTATGGGACAGGGGGTCCGCTGAAGCTTTCTTT.

The chain carries TRBV19 and TRBJ1-1; the match to TRBD1 covers 8 bases. CDR3 length equals 14 residues. CDR1 is LNHDA, CDR2 SQIVND, per germline (reference sequence). V was clipped by 6 bases and J by 7 bases; unmatched bases: 10. The CDR3 nucleotides read TGTGCCAGTAGGGAGGGCAGGGGGCTGGGTGAAGCTTTCTTT. Its translation is CASREGRGLGEAFF.

The V and J genes are TRBV29-1 and TRBJ2-6, with a possible D match to TRBD1 (5 bases). V was trimmed by 4 bases and J by 0 bases, leaving 10 bases between them. Germline assignment: CDR1 SQVTM and CDR2 ANQGSEA. This CDR3 is 15 amino acids long. Here the CDR3 reads CSVVQGSSGANVLTF. The CDR3 nucleotides read TGCAGCGTTGTTCAGGGAAGCTCTGGGGCCAACGTCCTGACTTTC.

This chain links TRBV30 with TRBJ1-5; the D gene is possibly TRBD1 (5 bases). Germline V gene data show CDR1 as GTSNPN and CDR2 as SVGIG (reference sequence). Trimming removed 2 bases at V and 7 bases at J, with 12 bases between. This CDR3 is 13 amino acids long. CDR3 sequence: CAWSLRGRQPQHF. In DNA form, the CDR3 reads TGTGCCTGGAGTCTTCGGGGGAGGCAGCCCCAGCATTTT.

The gene calls are TRBV5-6 and TRBJ1-1; D is uncertain. V lost 1 base and J lost 0, with 7 bases in between. The CDR3 is 14 residues long. In germline, CDR1 is SGHDT, CDR2 YYEEEE. The CDR3 region has the DNA TGTGCCAGCAGCTTGCAATTAGTGAACACTGAAGCTTTCTTT. It specifies CASSLQLVNTEAFF.

J is TRBJ2-2 and V is TRBV9, with TRBD1 as a possible D gene (6 bases). The CDR3 is 14 residues long. V gave up 0 bases and J gave up 7 bases, with 10 bases separating them. Germline lookup yields CDR1 SGDLS and CDR2 YYNGEE. The CDR3 is CASSVAQGGGELFF. The CDR3 nucleotides are TGTGCCAGCAGCGTAGCACAGGGCGGCGGGGAGCTGTTTTTT.

The gene calls are TRBV11-2 and TRBJ2-3; tentative D call: TRBD1 (5 bases). CDR1 SGHAT and CDR2 FQNNGV come from the germline V gene. The CDR3 is 13 residues long. V lost 5 bases and J 3 bases, leaving 9 bases between the germline ends. The CDR3 bases are TGTGCCAGCAGCAACAGGACGACAGATACGCAGTATTTT. Translating it yields CASSNRTTDTQYF.

This chain links TRBV2 with TRBJ1-2, with 9 nucleotides matching TRBD1. The V gene end was trimmed by 6 bases and the J gene end by 9 bases; junction bases not matched to a gene: 8. Germline loops: CDR1 SNHLY, CDR2 FYNNEI. The CDR3 totals 13 residues. The CDR3 sequence: CASRPGQGIRYTF. The CDR3 region has the DNA TGTGCCAGCAGGCCTGGACAGGGGATCCGCTACACCTTC.

V usage is TRBV10-2 and J usage is TRBJ2-7; tentative D call: TRBD2 (6 bases). This CDR3 has 14 amino acids. Germline V lookup: CDR1 WSHSY, CDR2 SAAADI. Trimming shortened V by 3 bases and J by 3 bases, and 12 bases separated the two germline ends. CDR3 nucleotide sequence: TGCGCCAGCAGTGATTTCGTGGGAGGCTACGAGCAGTACTTC. It translates to CASSDFVGGYEQYF.

The J gene is TRBJ2-7, the V gene TRBV19, with D possibly TRBD2 on 6 matching bases. Germline V lookup: CDR1 LNHDA, CDR2 SQIVND (reference sequence). The CDR3 spans 14 residues. V lost 6 bases, J lost 3 bases, and 15 bases lay in between. In DNA, the CDR3 is TGTGCCAGTAGGCAGCCGGGGGAGAGCTACGAGCAGTACTTC. Its protein product is CASRQPGESYEQYF.

J is TRBJ2-7 and V is TRBV6-1, with 10 bases aligning to TRBD1. Losses at the gene ends were 6 bases for V and 2 bases for J; bases not matched to a gene: 10. From germline, CDR1 is MNHNS and CDR2 SASEGT. The CDR3 runs to 16 residues. The CDR3 spells CASRENPGQGPYEQYF. CDR3 sequence (DNA): TGTGCCAGCAGGGAAAACCCGGGACAGGGGCCCTACGAGCAGTACTTC.